The rows below give T cell receptor beta chains drawn from one sample of a study of blood T cells in healthy people across ages. TCRdb re-called the 5' RACE reads with MiXCR, one entry per CDR3 protein. The profile shows 750,000 or so distinct CDR3 sequences, 25% of them singletons. The data were also submitted as part of a second study, on T cells of mothers and their children.

The sequenced material came from blood. These receptors were collected from a boy under 18 in good health. The CDR3 runs from the conserved cysteine through the conserved F or W. A D gene is named only where the DNA matches it firmly. Clone size appears in some rows only: once, few, many, or a class for an expanded clone.

CDR3 DNA: TGTGCCACCAGCAGAGATAGGACGGGAGTGTTCGAGCAGTACTTC
CDR3 protein: CATSRDRTGVFEQYF
V gene: TRBV15
J gene: TRBJ2-7
D gene: NA
clone size: few

CDR3 DNA: TGTGCCAGCAGCCCCGACAGTCCCTCCTACGAGCAGTACTTC
CDR3 protein: CASSPDSPSYEQYF
V gene: TRBV6-6
J gene: TRBJ2-7
D gene: NA
clone size: NA

CDR3 DNA: TGTGCCAGCAGGGGGGAGTCGGCTGAAGCTTTCTTT
CDR3 protein: CASRGESAEAFF
V gene: TRBV11-3
J gene: TRBJ1-1
D gene: NA
clone size: NA

CDR3 DNA: TGCAGTGCACGCGGGGAGAACACCGGGGAGCTGTTTTTT
CDR3 protein: CSARGENTGELFF
V gene: TRBV20-1
J gene: TRBJ2-2
D gene: NA
clone size: few

CDR3 DNA: TGCAGTGCTGAGGACAGTCCCTACGAGCAGTACTTC
CDR3 protein: CSAEDSPYEQYF
V gene: TRBV20-1
J gene: TRBJ2-7
D gene: NA
clone size: NA

CDR3 DNA: TGCAGTGCTAAACCTTGGGGCAAAGGACAGTCACAAGAGACCCAGTACTTC
CDR3 protein: CSAKPWGKGQSQETQYF
V gene: TRBV20-1
J gene: TRBJ2-5
D gene: NA
clone size: NA

CDR3 DNA: TGCGCCAGCAGCCTTCGTGCACCGGGACAGGGTTCCTCTGGGGCCAACGTCCTGACTTTC
CDR3 protein: CASSLRAPGQGSSGANVLTF
V gene: TRBV5-1
J gene: TRBJ2-6
D gene: TRBD1
clone size: NA

CDR3 DNA: TGTGCCAGCAGCCGACGAGCGGGGGGGGGAGAGCAGTACTTC
CDR3 protein: CASSRRAGGGEQYF
V gene: TRBV12-3/TRBV12-4
J gene: TRBJ2-7
D gene: TRBD2
clone size: NA

CDR3 DNA: TGTGCCAGCAGCCCATACGCGGGGGGGCGCGAGCAGTACTTC
CDR3 protein: CASSPYAGGREQYF
V gene: TRBV7-9
J gene: TRBJ2-7
D gene: TRBD2
clone size: NA

CDR3 DNA: TGCAGTGCTAGAGTGGGGACCCAGTACTTC
CDR3 protein: CSARVGTQYF
V gene: TRBV20-1
J gene: TRBJ2-5
D gene: NA
clone size: NA

CDR3 DNA: TGTGCCAGCACCCGGACTAGCTTCCCCACAGATACGCAGTATTTT
CDR3 protein: CASTRTSFPTDTQYF
V gene: TRBV11-2
J gene: TRBJ2-3
D gene: TRBD2
clone size: few

CDR3 DNA: TGTGCCACCAGCCCCGGACTCCAGGACGAGCAGTACTTC
CDR3 protein: CATSPGLQDEQYF
V gene: TRBV15
J gene: TRBJ2-7
D gene: NA
clone size: NA

CDR3 DNA: TGTGCCAGCAGTTTTAAAGGAGGTTACAATGAGCAGTTCTTC
CDR3 protein: CASSFKGGYNEQFF
V gene: TRBV12-3/TRBV12-4
J gene: TRBJ2-1
D gene: NA
clone size: NA

CDR3 DNA: TGTGCCAGCAGCTTCGTTCCCGGGCGCACAGATACGCAGTATTTT
CDR3 protein: CASSFVPGRTDTQYF
V gene: TRBV7-9
J gene: TRBJ2-3
D gene: NA
clone size: NA

CDR3 DNA: TGTGCCAGCAGTTACCTCCCCGAGGGGGAGACCCAGTACTTC
CDR3 protein: CASSYLPEGETQYF
V gene: TRBV6-5
J gene: TRBJ2-5
D gene: NA
clone size: NA

CDR3 DNA: TGTGCCAGCAGCCGGACCCTTCGGGAGACCCAGTACTTC
CDR3 protein: CASSRTLRETQYF
V gene: TRBV28
J gene: TRBJ2-5
D gene: NA
clone size: many

CDR3 DNA: TGTGCCAGCAGAATGTCAACGGGGCCCAAGACCCAGTACTTC
CDR3 protein: CASRMSTGPKTQYF
V gene: TRBV7-2
J gene: TRBJ2-5
D gene: NA
clone size: NA

CDR3 DNA: TGTGCCAGCAGCCAAGAAGGGACGCTGGTGGGCTACGAGCAGTACTTC
CDR3 protein: CASSQEGTLVGYEQYF
V gene: TRBV3-1
J gene: TRBJ2-7
D gene: NA
clone size: few

CDR3 DNA: TGTGCCAGCAGCAGTAGCCGGCGGAGCGAGCAGTACTTC
CDR3 protein: CASSSSRRSEQYF
V gene: TRBV7-9
J gene: TRBJ2-7
D gene: NA
clone size: few

CDR3 DNA: TGTGCCAGCAGCGTGGGGCGGTTCGAGGCCCAGTACTTC
CDR3 protein: CASSVGRFEAQYF
V gene: TRBV5-6
J gene: TRBJ2-5
D gene: NA
clone size: NA

CDR3 DNA: TGCAGTACCCCCGGACCAAGACAAGAGACCCAGTACTTC
CDR3 protein: CSTPGPRQETQYF
V gene: TRBV20-1
J gene: TRBJ2-5
D gene: NA
clone size: NA

CDR3 DNA: TGTGCCAGCAGCCGGACTAGCGGGAGCGGCGAGACCCAGTACTTC
CDR3 protein: CASSRTSGSGETQYF
V gene: TRBV3-1
J gene: TRBJ2-5
D gene: TRBD2
clone size: NA

CDR3 DNA: TGTGCCAGCAGCTTAGCGATCGGGGAGACCCAGTACTTC
CDR3 protein: CASSLAIGETQYF
V gene: TRBV7-2
J gene: TRBJ2-5
D gene: NA
clone size: few

CDR3 DNA: TGTGCCAGCAGCTTAGTTCGTGCAACTAATGAAAAACTGTTTTTT
CDR3 protein: CASSLVRATNEKLFF
V gene: TRBV7-2
J gene: TRBJ1-4
D gene: NA
clone size: few

CDR3 DNA: TGCGCCAGCAGCTTGGAGCCAGCCTCCTACAATGAGCAGTTCTTC
CDR3 protein: CASSLEPASYNEQFF
V gene: TRBV5-1
J gene: TRBJ2-1
D gene: NA
clone size: few

CDR3 DNA: TGCAGTGGTGCGACAGGCAACATTCAGTACTTC
CDR3 protein: CSGATGNIQYF
V gene: TRBV29-1
J gene: TRBJ2-4
D gene: NA
clone size: NA

CDR3 DNA: TGTGCCAGCAGTGTCAGGGACAGACCTTTGACAGATACGCAGTATTTT
CDR3 protein: CASSVRDRPLTDTQYF
V gene: TRBV12-3/TRBV12-4
J gene: TRBJ2-3
D gene: TRBD1
clone size: NA

CDR3 DNA: TGCAGTGCTAGACCCCAGGGGGCATCCTACGAGCAGTACTTC
CDR3 protein: CSARPQGASYEQYF
V gene: TRBV20-1
J gene: TRBJ2-7
D gene: TRBD1
clone size: few

CDR3 DNA: TGTGCTTCTCGAGGGCCTGGAAACACCATATATTTT
CDR3 protein: CASRGPGNTIYF
V gene: TRBV7-3
J gene: TRBJ1-3
D gene: NA
clone size: NA

CDR3 DNA: TGTGCCAGCTTTGGTAGTCGGGGAAACACCATATATTTT
CDR3 protein: CASFGSRGNTIYF
V gene: TRBV6-5
J gene: TRBJ1-3
D gene: NA
clone size: NA

CDR3 DNA: TGTGCCAGCAGCTTAGTTAGTCCTGGGGCCAACGTCCTGACTTTC
CDR3 protein: CASSLVSPGANVLTF
V gene: TRBV7-9
J gene: TRBJ2-6
D gene: NA
clone size: NA

CDR3 DNA: TGTGCCAGCAGCCTCAGAGGGGCGTCTGGCCGGGAGCTGTTTTTT
CDR3 protein: CASSLRGASGRELFF
V gene: TRBV6-2/TRBV6-3
J gene: TRBJ2-2
D gene: NA
clone size: few

CDR3 DNA: TGTGCCACCTCCCCGGACTACGGTACCGAGCAGTACTTC
CDR3 protein: CATSPDYGTEQYF
V gene: TRBV15
J gene: TRBJ2-7
D gene: NA
clone size: NA

CDR3 DNA: TGTGCCACCTCGAGACTTACCTACGAGCAGTACTTC
CDR3 protein: CATSRLTYEQYF
V gene: TRBV2
J gene: TRBJ2-7
D gene: NA
clone size: few

CDR3 DNA: TGTGCCAGCAGTCCCCGCTCCTACGTGCAGTACTTC
CDR3 protein: CASSPRSYVQYF
V gene: TRBV28
J gene: TRBJ2-5
D gene: NA
clone size: once

CDR3 DNA: TGTGCCATCAGTCCGGGACAGAAAAATGAAAAACTGTTTTTT
CDR3 protein: CAISPGQKNEKLFF
V gene: TRBV10-3
J gene: TRBJ1-4
D gene: TRBD1
clone size: NA

CDR3 DNA: TGCAGCGCAGCCCTGCGGGGGGACAATGAGCAGTTCTTC
CDR3 protein: CSAALRGDNEQFF
V gene: TRBV29-1
J gene: TRBJ2-1
D gene: TRBD2
clone size: NA